This T cell receptor (beta chain) was profiled in a study of cytomegalovirus exposure and HLA in healthy donors. For the study at large: Earlier, roughly 120 million unique TCR beta sequences were recovered from around 190 million T cells by an analysis.

The PCR used 60 Vbeta and 13 Jbeta primers. Method: immunoSEQ multiplex PCR; TCRdb's copy keeps in-frame clones and lacks some. The sample has 98,000 or so clones, about 74% seen once. The germline V and J ends were trimmed by 5 bases and 0 bases, with 10 bases remaining between them. This CDR3 is built from 14 residues. CDR1 is MNHEY and CDR2 is SVGAGI in the germline V gene. Study-level findings and limits: CMV antigen specificity was confirmed in vitro for a few CMV-associated chains. Available immune exposure information covered CMV serostatus only.

Notes on this clone: The antigen remains undetermined.

The rearrangement links TRBV6-5 to TRBJ2-5; no firm D call. Sequencing used PBMCs. The TCR sequence derives from a man in his 60s in good health and CMV-seropositive. This CDR3 is CASSLLVHQETQYF. The CDR3, as DNA: TGTGCCAGCAGTCTTCTAGTACACCAAGAGACCCAGTACTTC.